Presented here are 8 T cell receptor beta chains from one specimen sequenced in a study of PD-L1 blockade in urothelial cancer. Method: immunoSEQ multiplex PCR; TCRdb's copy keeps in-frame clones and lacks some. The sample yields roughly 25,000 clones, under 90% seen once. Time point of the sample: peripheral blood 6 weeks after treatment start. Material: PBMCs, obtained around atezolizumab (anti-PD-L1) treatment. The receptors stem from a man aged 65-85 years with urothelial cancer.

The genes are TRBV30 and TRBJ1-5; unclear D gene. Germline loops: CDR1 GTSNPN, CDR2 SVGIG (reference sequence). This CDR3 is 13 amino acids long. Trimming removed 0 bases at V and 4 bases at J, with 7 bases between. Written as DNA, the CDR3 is TGTGCCTGGAGTGTTGGAGGGAATCAGCCCCAGCATTTT. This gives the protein CAWSVGGNQPQHF.

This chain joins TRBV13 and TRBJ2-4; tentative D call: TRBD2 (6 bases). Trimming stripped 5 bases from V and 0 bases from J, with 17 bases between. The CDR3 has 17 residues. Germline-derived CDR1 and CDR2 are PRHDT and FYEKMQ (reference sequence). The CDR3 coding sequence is TGTGCCAGCAGCCGGAGGGCGGCGACTCTAGCCAAAAACATTCAGTACTTC. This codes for CASSRRAATLAKNIQYF. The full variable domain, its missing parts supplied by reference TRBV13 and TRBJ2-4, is AAGVIQSPRHLIKEKRETATLKCYPIPRHDTVYWYQQGPGQDPQFLISFYEKMQSDKGSIPDRFSAQQFSDYHSELNMSSLELGDSALYFCASSRRAATLAKNIQYFGAGTRLSVL.

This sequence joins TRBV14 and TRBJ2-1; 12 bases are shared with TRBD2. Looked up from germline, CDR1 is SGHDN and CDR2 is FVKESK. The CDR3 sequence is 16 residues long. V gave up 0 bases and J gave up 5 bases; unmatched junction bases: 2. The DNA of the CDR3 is TGTGCCAGCAGCCAAGAGCGACTAGCGGGAGACAATGAGCAGTTCTTC. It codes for CASSQERLAGDNEQFF.

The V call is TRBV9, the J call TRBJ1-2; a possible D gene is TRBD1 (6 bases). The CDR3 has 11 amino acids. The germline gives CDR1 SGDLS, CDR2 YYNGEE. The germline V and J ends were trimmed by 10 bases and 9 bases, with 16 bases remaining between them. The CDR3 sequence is CASGGARRYTF. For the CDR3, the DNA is TGTGCCTCGGGGGGGGCGCGTCGCTACACCTTC.

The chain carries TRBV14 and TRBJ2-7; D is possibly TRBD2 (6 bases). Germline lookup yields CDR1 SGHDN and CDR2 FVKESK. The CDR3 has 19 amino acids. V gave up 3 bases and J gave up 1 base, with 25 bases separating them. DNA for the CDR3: TGTGCCAGCAGCCAGAGCAGTCTCTTTACCGGGACTGAGTCCTACGAGCAGTACTTC. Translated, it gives CASSQSSLFTGTESYEQYF.

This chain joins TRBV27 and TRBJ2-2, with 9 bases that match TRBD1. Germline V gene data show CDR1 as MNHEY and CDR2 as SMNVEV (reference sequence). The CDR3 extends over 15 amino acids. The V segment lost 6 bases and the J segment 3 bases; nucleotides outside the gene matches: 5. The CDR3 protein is CASSPDRGDTGELFF. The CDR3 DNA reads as TGTGCCAGCAGCCCGGACAGGGGCGACACCGGGGAGCTGTTTTTT.

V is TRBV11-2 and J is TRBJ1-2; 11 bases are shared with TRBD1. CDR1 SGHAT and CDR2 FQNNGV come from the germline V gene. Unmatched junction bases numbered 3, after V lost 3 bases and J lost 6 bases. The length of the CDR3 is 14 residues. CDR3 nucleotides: TGTGCCAGCAGCTTTGGACAGGGGGCGAATGGCTACACCTTC. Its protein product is CASSFGQGANGYTF.

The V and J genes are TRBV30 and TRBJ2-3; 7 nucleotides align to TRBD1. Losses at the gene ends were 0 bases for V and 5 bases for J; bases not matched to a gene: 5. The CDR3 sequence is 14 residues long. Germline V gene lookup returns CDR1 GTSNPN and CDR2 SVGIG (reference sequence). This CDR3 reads CAWSVKGARDTQYF. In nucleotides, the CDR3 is TGTGCCTGGAGTGTAAAGGGGGCGAGAGATACGCAGTATTTT.